This T cell receptor (beta chain) was obtained from a study of blood T cell repertoires in COVID-19 (dated by TCRdb to 2020 to 2022). For the wider study: Samples covering the acute and convalescent phases of COVID-19 were provided by collaborators in the United States, Italy and Spain. Nearly every sample came with metadata listing a de-identified subject ID, COVID-19 status, age in years and sex. Deeply sampled blood TCRbeta repertoires from subjects exposed to, actively infected with, or recovered from COVID-19 were included in the dataset. The repertoires were released in a freely available public database meant as a resource for research on the immune response to SARS-CoV-2. Samples came from the ongoing ImmuneRACE study (first 160 participants) plus 1,254 subjects from 6 global collaborators. HLA class I and class II types, where available, came from metadata supplied by the sample provider rather than from assay-based typing. The prospective study material was composed of cDNA or gDNA derived from T cells, B-cell-depleted T cells, or PBMCs. Broad study findings and their caveats: How much clinical and demographic metadata was included differed by source and by participant, and the metadata was provided uncurated.

The collaborating institutions used their own protocols to collect whole blood in K2EDTA tubes. For TCRbeta analysis, collaborators shipped samples as frozen whole blood, isolated PBMCs, or DNA extracted from either of those sample types. From a lookup of the germline V gene (reference sequence), CDR1 and CDR2 are SGHNT and YYREEE. Compared with germline, V lacks 1 base and J lacks 2 bases; bases without a gene match: 0. The CDR3 numbers 14 residues from cysteine through phenylalanine. The retained sequence is limited to the CDR3, 42 bases, with the frame set at the first base. TCRbeta CDR3 regions were amplified from genomic DNA by means of the immunoSEQ Assay, a bias-controlled multiplex PCR. Processing in the source paper ran as follows. The number of nucleated cells in each sample was estimated by amplification of reference gene primers within the assay. To quantify the absolute abundance of each unique TCRbeta CDR3 rearrangement, sequence reads were collapsed and filtered. For each sample, productive Simpson clonality was calculated as the square root of Simpson's diversity index over productive rearrangements. The source is immuneACCESS, and TCRdb retained only in-frame sequences with V and J called. Part of the clones is not carried over; for the studies checked, unresolved V genes explain less than half of this, and the remainder is unexplained. V and J calls and clone size come straight from that table; D and trimming were deduced from the DNA. The sample table holds more than 100,000 clones, of which over 65% were seen once. The top ten clonotypes cover about 11% of the sample.

To note about this clone: It has no known antigen specificity. There are no base qualities to consult, and no much larger clone falls within one base.

The sample comprised peripheral blood. This receptor chain uses TRBV5-4 and TRBJ1-2, with TRBD1 matching 9 junction bases. The sequence came from a human donor in a cohort sampled during active COVID-19. The CDR3 protein: CASSLTGGNYGYTF. The nucleotides read TGTGCCAGCAGCTTGACAGGGGGCAACTATGGCTACACCTTC.